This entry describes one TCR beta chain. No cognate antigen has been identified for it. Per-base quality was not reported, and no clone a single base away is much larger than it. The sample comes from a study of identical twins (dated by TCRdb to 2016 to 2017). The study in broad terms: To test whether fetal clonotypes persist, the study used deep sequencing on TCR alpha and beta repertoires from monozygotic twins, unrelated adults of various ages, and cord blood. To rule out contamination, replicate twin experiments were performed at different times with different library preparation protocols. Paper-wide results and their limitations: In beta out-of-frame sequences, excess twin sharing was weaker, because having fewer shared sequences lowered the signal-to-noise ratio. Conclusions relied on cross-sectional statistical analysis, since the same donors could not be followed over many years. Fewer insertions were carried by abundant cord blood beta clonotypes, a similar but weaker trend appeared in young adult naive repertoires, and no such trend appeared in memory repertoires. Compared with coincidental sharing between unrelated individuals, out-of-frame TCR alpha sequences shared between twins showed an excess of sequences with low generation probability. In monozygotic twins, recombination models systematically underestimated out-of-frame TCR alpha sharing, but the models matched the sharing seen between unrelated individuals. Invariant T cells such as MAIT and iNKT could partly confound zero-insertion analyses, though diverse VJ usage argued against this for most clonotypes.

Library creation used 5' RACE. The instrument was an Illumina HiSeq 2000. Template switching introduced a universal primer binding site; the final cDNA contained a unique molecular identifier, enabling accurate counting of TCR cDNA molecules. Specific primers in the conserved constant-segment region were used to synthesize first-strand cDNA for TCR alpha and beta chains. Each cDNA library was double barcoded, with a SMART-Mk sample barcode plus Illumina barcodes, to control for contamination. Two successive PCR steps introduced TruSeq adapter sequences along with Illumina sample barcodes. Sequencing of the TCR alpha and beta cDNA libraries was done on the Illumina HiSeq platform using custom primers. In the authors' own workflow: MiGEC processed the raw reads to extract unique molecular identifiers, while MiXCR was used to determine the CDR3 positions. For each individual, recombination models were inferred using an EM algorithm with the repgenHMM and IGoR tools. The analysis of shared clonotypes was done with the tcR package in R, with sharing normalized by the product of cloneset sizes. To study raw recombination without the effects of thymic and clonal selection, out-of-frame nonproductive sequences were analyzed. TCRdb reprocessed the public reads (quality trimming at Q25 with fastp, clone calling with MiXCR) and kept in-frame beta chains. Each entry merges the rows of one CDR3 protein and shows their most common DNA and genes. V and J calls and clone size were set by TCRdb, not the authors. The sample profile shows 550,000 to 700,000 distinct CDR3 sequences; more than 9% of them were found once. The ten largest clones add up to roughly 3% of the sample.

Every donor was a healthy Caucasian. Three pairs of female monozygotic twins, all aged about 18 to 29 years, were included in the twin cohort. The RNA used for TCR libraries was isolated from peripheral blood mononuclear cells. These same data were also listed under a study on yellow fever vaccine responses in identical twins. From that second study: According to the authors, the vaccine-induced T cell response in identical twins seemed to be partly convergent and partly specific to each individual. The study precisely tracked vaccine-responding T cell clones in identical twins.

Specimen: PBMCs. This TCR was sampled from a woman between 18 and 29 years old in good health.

The CDR3 loop reads CASSQARDVWELFF. The sequenced DNA: TGCGCCAGCAGCCAAGCCCGTGACGTTTGGGAGCTGTTTTTT. This sequence uses TRBV4-3 and TRBJ2-2, with no D gene named confidently. As encoded in the germline V gene, CDR1 is LGHNA while CDR2 is YSLEER. V gives up 1 base and J gives up 9 bases, and the segment between their germline ends measures 12 bases. From its cysteine to its phenylalanine, the CDR3 spans 14 amino acids. The retained sequence is limited to the CDR3, 42 bases, with the frame set at the first base.